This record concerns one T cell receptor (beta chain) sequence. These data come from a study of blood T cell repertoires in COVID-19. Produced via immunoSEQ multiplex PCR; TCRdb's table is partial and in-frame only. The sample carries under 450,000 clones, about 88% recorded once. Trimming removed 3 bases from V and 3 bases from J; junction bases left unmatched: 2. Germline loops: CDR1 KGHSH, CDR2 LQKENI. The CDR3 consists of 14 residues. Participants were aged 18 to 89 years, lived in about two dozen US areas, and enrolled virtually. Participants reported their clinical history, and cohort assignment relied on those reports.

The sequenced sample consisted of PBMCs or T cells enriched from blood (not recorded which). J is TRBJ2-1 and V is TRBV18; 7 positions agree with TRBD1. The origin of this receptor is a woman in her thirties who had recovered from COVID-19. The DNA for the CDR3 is TGTGCCAGCTCACCGGACAGGCTCTACAATGAGCAGTTCTTC. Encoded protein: CASSPDRLYNEQFF.